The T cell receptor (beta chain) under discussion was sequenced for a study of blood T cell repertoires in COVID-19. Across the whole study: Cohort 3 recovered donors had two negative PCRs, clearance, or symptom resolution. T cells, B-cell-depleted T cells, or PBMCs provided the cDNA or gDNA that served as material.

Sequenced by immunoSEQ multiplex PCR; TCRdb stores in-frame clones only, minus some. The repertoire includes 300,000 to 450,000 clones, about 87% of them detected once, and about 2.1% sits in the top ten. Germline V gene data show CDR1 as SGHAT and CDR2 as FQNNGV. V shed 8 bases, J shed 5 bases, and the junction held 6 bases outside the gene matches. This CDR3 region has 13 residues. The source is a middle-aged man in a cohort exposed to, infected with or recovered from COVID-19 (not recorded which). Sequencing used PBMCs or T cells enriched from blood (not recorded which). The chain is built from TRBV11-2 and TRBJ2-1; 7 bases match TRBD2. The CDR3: CASGRETNNEQFF. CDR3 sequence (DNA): TGTGCCAGCGGGAGGGAAACTAACAATGAGCAGTTCTTC.